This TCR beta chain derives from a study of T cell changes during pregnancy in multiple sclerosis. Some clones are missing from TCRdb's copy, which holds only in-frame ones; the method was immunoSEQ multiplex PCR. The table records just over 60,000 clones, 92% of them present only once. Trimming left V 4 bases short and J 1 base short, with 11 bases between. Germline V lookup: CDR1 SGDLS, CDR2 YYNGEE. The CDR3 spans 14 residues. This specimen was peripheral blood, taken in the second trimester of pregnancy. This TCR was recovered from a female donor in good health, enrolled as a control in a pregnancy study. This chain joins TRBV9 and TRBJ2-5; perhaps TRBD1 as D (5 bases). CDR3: CASSTGPLQETQYF. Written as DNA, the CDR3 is TGTGCCAGCAGCACAGGACCGCTCCAAGAGACCCAGTACTTC.